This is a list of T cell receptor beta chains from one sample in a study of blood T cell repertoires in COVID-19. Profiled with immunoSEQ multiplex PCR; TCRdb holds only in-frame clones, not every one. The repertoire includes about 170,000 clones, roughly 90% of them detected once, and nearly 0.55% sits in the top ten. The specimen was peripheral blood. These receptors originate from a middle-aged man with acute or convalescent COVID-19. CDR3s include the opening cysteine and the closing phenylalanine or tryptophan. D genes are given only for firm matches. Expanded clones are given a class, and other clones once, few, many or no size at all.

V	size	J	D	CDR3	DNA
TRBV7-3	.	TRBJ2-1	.	CASSHRDSYNEQFF	TGTGCCAGCAGCCACAGGGACTCCTACAATGAGCAGTTCTTC
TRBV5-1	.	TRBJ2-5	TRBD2	CASSLRSGSEETQYF	TGCGCCAGCAGCTTGAGAAGCGGGAGTGAGGAGACCCAGTACTTC
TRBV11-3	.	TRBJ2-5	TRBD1	CASSLGQGGTQYF	TGTGCCAGCAGCCTCGGACAGGGGGGGACCCAGTACTTC
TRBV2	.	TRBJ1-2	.	CASSEGSGFYGYTF	TGTGCCAGCAGTGAAGGGTCGGGGTTCTATGGCTACACCTTC
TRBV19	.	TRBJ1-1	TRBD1	CASSPGQVNTEAFF	TGTGCCAGTAGTCCGGGACAGGTGAACACTGAAGCTTTCTTT
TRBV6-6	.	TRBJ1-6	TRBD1	CASNDRGGSPLHF	TGTGCCAGCAATGACAGGGGAGGTTCACCCCTCCACTTT
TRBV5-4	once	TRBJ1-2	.	CASSPQGNYGYTF	TGTGCCAGCAGCCCCCAGGGGAACTATGGCTACACCTTC
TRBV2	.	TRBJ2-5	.	CASSGQGEETQYF	TGTGCCAGCAGTGGTCAAGGGGAAGAGACCCAGTACTTC
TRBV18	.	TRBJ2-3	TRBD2	CASSPLLAGGSSNSDTQYF	TGTGCCAGCTCACCTCTACTAGCGGGGGGCTCTTCCAATTCAGATACGCAGTATTTT
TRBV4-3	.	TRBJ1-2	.	CASSQDLAQPGYGYTF	TGCGCCAGCAGCCAAGATTTGGCACAACCTGGCTATGGCTACACCTTC
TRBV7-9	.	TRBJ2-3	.	CAPWGGADRDTQYF	TGTGCCCCCTGGGGGGGGGCAGATCGAGATACGCAGTATTTT
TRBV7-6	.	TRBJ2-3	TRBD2	CASSLSGGARTDTQYF	TGTGCCAGCAGCCTTAGCGGGGGGGCCAGGACAGATACGCAGTATTTT